These 27 T cell receptor beta chains were all obtained from the same sample, sequenced in a study of blood T cell repertoires in COVID-19. TCRdb's copy holds only in-frame clones and misses some; the assay was immunoSEQ multiplex PCR. The sample shows about 200,000 clones, 75% to 85% of them seen only once. Sequenced material: peripheral blood. The origin of the receptors is a human donor in a cohort sampled during active COVID-19.

The V call is TRBV7-2, the J call TRBJ2-2; 9 bases agree with TRBD2. V shed 5 bases and J 7 bases; nucleotides not matched to a gene: 14. The length of the CDR3 is 17 residues. The germline CDR1 and CDR2 sequences are SGHTA and FQGNSA. DNA for the CDR3: TGTGCCAGCAGCCCACGGATAAGCGGGAGGATCATCGGGGAGCTGTTTTTT. Protein sequence: CASSPRISGRIIGELFF. Full variable domain (rest looked up from reference TRBV7-2 and TRBJ2-2): GAGVSQSPSNKVTEKGKDVELRCDPISGHTALYWYRQSLGQGLEFLIYFQGNSAPDKSGLPSDRFSAERTGGSVSTLTIQRTQQEDSAVYLCASSPRISGRIIGELFFGEGSRLTVL.

The chain combines TRBV5-6 with TRBJ2-1, with D possibly being TRBD2 (6 bases). In germline, CDR1 is SGHDT, CDR2 YYEEEE. V was trimmed by 4 bases and J by 14 bases, leaving 22 bases between them. The CDR3 loop spans 14 amino acids. The CDR3, as DNA: TGTGCCAGCAGCCCTTGGCGGGATGGGGCTCGGGAGTTCTTC. Its translation is CASSPWRDGAREFF.

The V and J genes are TRBV28 and TRBJ1-2, with 9 bases that match TRBD1. CDR3 length: 14 residues. The V and J ends lost 9 bases and 4 bases, in that order; junction bases with no gene match: 9. Germline CDR1 MDHEN, CDR2 SYDVKM. The CDR3 loop reads CASGTGNKIYGYTF. Written as DNA, the CDR3 is TGTGCCAGTGGGACAGGGAACAAAATCTATGGCTACACCTTC.

This chain links TRBV28 with TRBJ2-1, with a weak D call TRBD2 (7 bases). Trimming removed 10 bases at V and 4 bases at J, with 29 bases between. The CDR3 has 18 amino acids. Germline V gene lookup returns CDR1 MDHEN and CDR2 SYDVKM. CDR3 in amino acids: CAIHPPGEKREPYNEQFF. CDR3 coding DNA: TGTGCCATCCATCCACCAGGGGAAAAGCGGGAACCTTACAATGAGCAGTTCTTC.

In nucleotides, the CDR3 is TGTGCCAGCAGGGGACAGGGCACCGGGGAGCTGTTTTTT. As protein: CASRGQGTGELFF. The V call is TRBV27, the J call TRBJ2-2; TRBD1 aligns across 9 bases. CDR1 is MNHEY and CDR2 is SMNVEV in the germline V gene (reference sequence). The CDR3 is 13 residues long. The V segment lost 6 bases and the J segment 4 bases; nucleotides outside the gene matches: 0.

The chain combines TRBV4-1 with TRBJ2-3, with TRBD2 as a possible D gene (6 bases). Germline CDR1 reads MGHRA; CDR2 reads YSYEKL. The CDR3 extends over 15 amino acids. Trimming took off 0 bases at V and 3 bases at J, with 10 bases between the two ends. The CDR3 region has the DNA TGCGCCAGCAGCCAAGAACGGGGGATGACAGATACGCAGTATTTT. Protein sequence: CASSQERGMTDTQYF.

This clone was seen a few times. The rearrangement uses TRBV10-2 and TRBJ1-1; TRBD1 matches at 8 bases. CDR1 and CDR2 from the germline V gene are WSHSY and SAAADI. Trimming removed 4 bases from V and 6 bases from J; junction bases left unmatched: 4. This CDR3 region has 13 residues. CDR3 nucleotide sequence: TGCGCCAGCAGTGGGACAGGGCGATCTGAAGCTTTCTTT. This gives the protein CASSGTGRSEAFF.

The chain employs TRBV13 and TRBJ1-1; D is uncertain. CDR1 PRHDT and CDR2 FYEKMQ come from the germline V gene (reference sequence). With 5 bases removed from V and 4 bases from J, the gap between germline ends came to 8 bases. This CDR3 is built from 12 residues. CDR3 in DNA: TGTGCCAGCAGCCGGGAATTCACTGAAGCTTTCTTT. Encoded protein: CASSREFTEAFF.

This rearrangement joins TRBV5-4 to TRBJ1-1, with no clear D. The CDR3 runs to 14 residues. The V and J ends lost 4 bases and 0 bases respectively, with 10 bases between them. Looked up from germline, CDR1 is SGHNT and CDR2 is YYREEE (reference sequence). The chain's CDR3 is CASSPSGMNTEAFF. The CDR3 region has the DNA TGTGCCAGCAGCCCCTCGGGGATGAACACTGAAGCTTTCTTT.

The chain uses TRBV12-5 and TRBJ2-3; 13 bases line up with TRBD2. CDR1 is LGHNT, CDR2 FRNRAP, per germline. V was pared by 1 base and J by 3 bases, with 7 bases of the junction left unmatched. There are 18 residues in the CDR3. CDR3 in amino acids: CASGLAPGTSGNTDTQYF. CDR3 nucleotide sequence: TGTGCTAGTGGTTTGGCCCCCGGGACTAGCGGGAATACAGATACGCAGTATTTT.

This clone was counted only a few times. Here the CDR3 DNA reads TGTGCCAGCAGCTTAGCAGGGGTAAATACGCAGTATTTT. Encoded protein: CASSLAGVNTQYF. The rearrangement links TRBV7-8 to TRBJ2-3, with TRBD1 as a possible D gene (5 bases). The CDR3 loop spans 13 amino acids. Trimming cost V 0 bases and J 7 bases, with 8 bases left between them. CDR1 and CDR2 (germline): SGHVS, FQNEAQ.

The chain links TRBV25-1 to TRBJ1-1; D unresolved. The ends were cut back, 1 base at V and 2 bases at J, with 2 bases in the middle. The germline gives CDR1 MGHDK, CDR2 SYGVNS. CDR3 size: 12 residues. The CDR3 DNA follows: TGTGCCAGCAGTGAATCTAACACTGAAGCTTTCTTT. Protein: CASSESNTEAFF.

V is TRBV3-1 (or the pseudogene TRBV3-2) and J is TRBJ2-5; D not resolved. Germline assignment: CDR1 LGHDT and CDR2 YNNKEL (reference sequence). V lost 4 bases and J 4 bases, leaving 4 bases between the germline ends. The CDR3 length is 11 residues. CDR3 in DNA: TGTGCCAGCAGCCGAGGAGAGACCCAGTACTTC. Translated, it gives CASSRGETQYF.

This clone came up once. This chain joins TRBV18 and TRBJ1-5; TRBD1 aligns across 9 bases. CDR3 size: 14 residues. Germline loops: CDR1 KGHSH, CDR2 LQKENI. J gave up 7 bases and V 6 bases, and 7 bases lay outside the gene matches. CDR3 sequence reads: CASSPGQGRQPQHF. DNA for the CDR3: TGTGCCAGCTCCCCGGGACAGGGCCGGCAGCCCCAGCATTTT.

The chain links TRBV28 to TRBJ2-7; 7 bases are a match to TRBD1. The germline V gene has CDR1 MDHEN and CDR2 SYDVKM. CDR3 length equals 16 residues. Trimming took 2 bases from V and 5 from J; bases not matched to a gene: 12. The DNA of the CDR3 is TGTGCCAGCAGTTTACTAGGGACAGCAAAAGCCCACGAGCAGTACTTC. It codes for CASSLLGTAKAHEQYF.

The chain uses TRBV30 and TRBJ1-1; D remains ambiguous. CDR1 is GTSNPN and CDR2 is SVGIG in the germline V gene (reference sequence). CDR3 length: 13 residues. V lost 4 bases and J lost 4, with 13 bases in between. CDR3 region: CAWISGRVTEAFF. As DNA, the CDR3 is TGTGCCTGGATATCCGGGCGGGTCACTGAAGCTTTCTTT.

The chain joins TRBV11-2 to TRBJ2-1; D is possibly TRBD2 (6 bases). Germline-derived CDR1 and CDR2 are SGHAT and FQNNGV. V was shortened by 1 base and J by 6 bases, with 13 bases between the two germline ends. This CDR3 has 15 residues. The DNA of the CDR3 is TGTGCCAGCAGCTTAGGGGGCGGAGGGCTCAATGAGCAGTTCTTC. This sequence encodes CASSLGGGGLNEQFF.

V and J are TRBV28 and TRBJ2-6; D remains ambiguous. V was pared by 5 bases and J by 0 bases, with 8 bases between. The CDR3 covers 15 residues. Germline V CDR1 and CDR2: MDHEN, SYDVKM. CDR3 sequence reads: CASSGANSGANVLTF. CDR3 DNA: TGTGCCAGCAGTGGAGCCAACTCTGGGGCCAACGTCCTGACTTTC. Full variable domain (remainder filled in from reference TRBV28 and TRBJ2-6): DVKVTQSSRYLVKRTGEKVFLECVQDMDHENMFWYRQDPGLGLRLIYFSYDVKMKEKGDIPEGYSVSREKKERFSLILESASTNQTSMYLCASSGANSGANVLTFGAGSRLTVL.

This rearrangement joins TRBV3-1 (or the pseudogene TRBV3-2) to TRBJ2-1; TRBD1 agrees at 9 bases. CDR1 is LGHDT and CDR2 is YNNKEL in the germline V gene (reference sequence). With 4 bases clipped from V and 9 bases from J, the junction kept 10 bases outside the gene matches. The CDR3 runs to 15 residues. The CDR3 region has the DNA TGTGCCAGCAGCCCCGGAGGACAGGGGCCGGGTGAGCAGTTCTTC. Translated: CASSPGGQGPGEQFF.

CDR3: CSASTPLGTSGGTGELFF. The DNA of the CDR3 is TGCAGTGCTAGTACACCACTAGGGACTAGCGGGGGCACCGGGGAGCTGTTTTTT. The rearrangement links TRBV20-1 to TRBJ2-2, with 14 bases matching TRBD2. The CDR3 consists of 18 residues. Trimming removed 3 bases from V and 4 bases from J; junction bases left unmatched: 10. Looked up from germline, CDR1 is DFQATT and CDR2 is SNEGSKA (reference sequence).

The chain uses TRBV19 and TRBJ1-1; D unclear. Per germline, CDR1 LNHDA and CDR2 SQIVND (reference sequence). The CDR3 totals 13 residues. Trimming removed 3 bases from V and 1 base from J, with 6 bases in between. CDR3 coding DNA: TGTGCCAGTAGTATTCACTGGAACACTGAAGCTTTCTTT. This translates into CASSIHWNTEAFF. Variable domain in full (rest from reference TRBV19 and TRBJ1-1): DGGITQSPKYLFRKEGQNVTLSCEQNLNHDAMYWYRQDPGQGLRLIYYSQIVNDFQKGDIAEGYSVSREKKESFPLTVTSAQKNPTAFYLCASSIHWNTEAFFGQGTRLTVV.

Concerning this clone: Other DNA variants within this sample encode the same CDR3. The chain uses TRBV7-2 and TRBJ2-7; 8 bases align to TRBD2. Per the germline V gene, CDR1 is SGHTA and CDR2 is FQGNSA. This CDR3 is built from 15 residues. The V segment lost 1 base and the J segment 4 bases; nucleotides outside the gene matches: 6. The CDR3 sequence is CASSLGTSGSYEQYF. The CDR3 nucleotides are TGTGCCAGCAGCTTAGGAACCAGCGGGAGTTACGAGCAGTACTTC.

This clone came up a few times. CDR3 DNA: TGTGCCTGGAGTGTCTCTAGCGGAGGATACTACGAGCAGTACTTC. This codes for CAWSVSSGGYYEQYF. This chain connects TRBV30 to TRBJ2-7, with 7 bases lining up with TRBD2. CDR3 length equals 15 residues. CDR1 and CDR2 (germline): GTSNPN, SVGIG (reference sequence). Unmatched junction bases numbered 8, after V lost 0 bases and J lost 3 bases. Full variable domain (missing parts from reference TRBV30 and TRBJ2-7): SQTIHQWPATLVQPVGSPLSLECTVEGTSNPNLYWYRQAAGRGLQLLFYSVGIGQISSEVPQNLSASRPQDRQFILSSKKLLLSDSGFYLCAWSVSSGGYYEQYFGPGTRLTVT.

The rearrangement links TRBV3-1 (or the pseudogene TRBV3-2) to TRBJ2-3; 8 positions match TRBD1. In germline, CDR1 is LGHDT, CDR2 YNNKEL (reference sequence). The ends lost 6 bases at V and 0 bases at J; junction bases unmatched: 5. The CDR3 is made up of 15 amino acids. CDR3 region: CASSRQGSSTDTQYF. The CDR3 DNA reads TGTGCCAGCAGTCGACAGGGGTCCAGCACAGATACGCAGTATTTT.

The rearrangement joins TRBV20-1 to TRBJ2-7, with D unclear. V lost 3 bases to trimming and J lost 5 bases, with 17 bases between them. Germline V lookup: CDR1 DFQATT, CDR2 SNEGSKA (reference sequence). This CDR3 contains 14 residues. The CDR3 nucleotides are TGCAGTGCTAGTGACACCGGGTCCTGGGACGAGCAGTACTTC. Translation gives CSASDTGSWDEQYF.

The V call is TRBV2, the J call TRBJ1-6; D not certain. The CDR3 length is 13 residues. Germline assignment: CDR1 SNHLY and CDR2 FYNNEI. V shed 3 bases and J shed 9 bases, with 9 bases lying between them. The DNA of the CDR3 is TGTGCCAGCAGTGAGCGGAGTGGTTCACCCCTCCACTTT. Translation gives CASSERSGSPLHF.

This chain connects TRBV27 to TRBJ2-7, with 10 bases aligning to TRBD1. Germline V gives CDR1 MNHEY, CDR2 SMNVEV (reference sequence). Losses at the gene ends were 7 bases for V and 7 bases for J; bases not matched to a gene: 16. This CDR3 contains 16 residues. This CDR3 reads CASTPLWDRGWREQYF. CDR3 nucleotide sequence: TGTGCCAGCACCCCCCTCTGGGACAGGGGTTGGCGGGAGCAGTACTTC.